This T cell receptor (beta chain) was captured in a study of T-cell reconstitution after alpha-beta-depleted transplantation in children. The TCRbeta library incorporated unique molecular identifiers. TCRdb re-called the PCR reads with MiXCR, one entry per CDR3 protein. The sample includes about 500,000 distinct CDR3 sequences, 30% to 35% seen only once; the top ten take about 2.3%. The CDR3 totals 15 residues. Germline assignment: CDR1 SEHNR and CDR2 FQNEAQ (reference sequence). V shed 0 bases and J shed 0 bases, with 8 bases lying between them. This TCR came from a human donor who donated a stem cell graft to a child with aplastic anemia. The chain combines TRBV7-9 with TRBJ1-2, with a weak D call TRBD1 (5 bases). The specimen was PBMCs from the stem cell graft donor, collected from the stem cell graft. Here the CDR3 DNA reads TGTGCCAGCAGCTTAGCGGGGACCTCTAACTATGGCTACACCTTC. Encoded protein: CASSLAGTSNYGYTF.